The clone carrying this TCR beta chain was counted only a few times. At one end the junction does not follow the germline gene, possibly because of a read error. This entry is derived from a study of tumor and adjacent non-tumor tissue in lung cancer. This CDR3 has 14 amino acids. Germline CDR1 LGHNA, CDR2 YNFKEQ. This sample's RNA came from whole unsorted tissue. Distant lung tissue was collected more than 3 cm away from the tumor edge. Three rounds of nested PCR, following a modified ARM-PCR protocol, produced the TCRbeta library. Via MiXCR, TCRdb re-called the multiplex PCR reads, giving one row per CDR3 protein. In the table there are some 95,000 distinct CDR3 sequences, about 80% of which are singletons.

V and J are TRBV4-2 and TRBJ1-5; D might be TRBD1 (5 bases). Input material: distant non-tumor lung tissue. The origin of this receptor is a man in his fifties or sixties with small cell lung cancer. This chain's CDR3 is CTSSQNSGDQPQHF. The CDR3 DNA reads as TGTACCAGTAGCCAAAACAGTGGGGACCAGCCCCAGCATTTT.